These 13 T cell receptor beta chains came from one sample sequenced in a study of Ad26.COV2.S vaccination and SARS-CoV-2 variants. Sample treatment: about 20 received Ad26.COV2.S at low or high dose, single or two shots; 5 received placebo; per-sample allocation not given. Sampling occurred on day 63 after the first vaccine or placebo injection. Sequencing used immunoSEQ multiplex PCR; TCRdb keeps in-frame clones, though not all of them. This table has about 410,000 clones, 70% to 90% appearing once. The source material was peripheral blood, sampled in a trial of Ad26.COV2.S vaccine versus placebo. The receptors here all came from a person aged 18-60 years who received the Ad26.COV2.S COVID-19 vaccine or a placebo.

The chain uses TRBV2 and TRBJ2-2; 8 bases fit TRBD2. The CDR3 runs 14 residues. The trim removed 6 bases at V and 4 bases at J, leaving 4 bases unmatched. Germline V gene lookup returns CDR1 SNHLY and CDR2 FYNNEI. CDR3 amino acids: CASRYSGGTGELFF. In DNA, the CDR3 is TGTGCCAGCAGATACAGCGGGGGCACCGGGGAGCTGTTTTTT. The full variable domain, with the rest looked up from reference TRBV2 and TRBJ2-2, is EPEVTQTPSHQVTQMGQEVILRCVPISNHLYFYWYRQILGQKVEFLVSFYNNEISEKSEIFDDQFSVERPDGSNFTLKIRSTKLEDSAMYFCASRYSGGTGELFFGEGSRLTVL.

This clone came up a few times. The chain couples TRBV14 to TRBJ1-2; D may be TRBD1 (6 bases). The V gene lost 3 bases and the J gene lost 4 bases, with 18 bases spanning the gap. The CDR3 sequence is 16 residues long. Germline lookup yields CDR1 SGHDN and CDR2 FVKESK. The CDR3 sequence: CASSHSGTRQGYGYTF. In DNA form, the CDR3 reads TGTGCCAGCAGCCATTCCGGGACACGGCAGGGCTATGGCTACACCTTC.

This chain uses TRBV28 with TRBJ1-5; TRBD1 is a possible D gene (6 bases). The germline CDR1 and CDR2 sequences are MDHEN and SYDVKM. This CDR3 spans 14 amino acids. Trimming pared 8 bases from V and 7 bases from J, leaving 18 bases between. The CDR3 coding sequence is TGTGCCAGCGTTGGGGGCCGAGGGCAACAGCCCCAGCATTTT. Its translation: CASVGGRGQQPQHF.

This clone was detected ten times or more. This chain uses TRBV19 with TRBJ2-5; 9 nucleotides match TRBD2. The ends lost 3 bases at V and 5 bases at J; junction bases unmatched: 7. Germline V gives CDR1 LNHDA, CDR2 SQIVND (reference sequence). The CDR3 consists of 15 residues. The CDR3 nucleotides are TGTGCCAGTAGTATGGCGGGAGGGCCGAGGGAGACCCAGTACTTC. Protein sequence: CASSMAGGPRETQYF.

This clone appeared a single time. The CDR3 sequence: CASSIDQRTDYGYTF. In nucleotides, the CDR3 is TGTGCCAGTAGTATAGATCAAAGGACAGACTATGGCTACACCTTC. V usage is TRBV19 and J usage is TRBJ1-2, with a weak D call TRBD1 (6 bases). Germline CDR1 and CDR2: LNHDA and SQIVND (reference sequence). CDR3 length equals 15 residues. The V end lost 0 bases, the J end lost 3 bases, and 11 bases lay between the germline ends.

The rearrangement links TRBV2 to TRBJ2-1; maybe TRBD1 (5 bases). V was shortened by 5 bases and J by 4 bases, with 12 bases between the two germline ends. The length of the CDR3 is 14 residues. Germline values: CDR1 SNHLY, CDR2 FYNNEI. Here the CDR3 DNA reads TGTGCCAGCAGTCAGGCGGACATATACAATGAGCAGTTCTTC. Amino acids: CASSQADIYNEQFF.

This chain connects TRBV29-1 to TRBJ2-7; TRBD1 aligns across 7 bases. This CDR3 region has 14 residues. V lost 7 bases to trimming and J lost 0 bases; unmatched junction nucleotides: 9. CDR1 is SQVTM, CDR2 ANQGSEA, per germline. The CDR3 DNA follows: TGCAGCGCCAACCACAGGGGCCTCTCCTACGAGCAGTACTTC. It is translated as CSANHRGLSYEQYF.

The rearrangement joins TRBV6-5 to TRBJ1-5; D unresolved. Per germline, CDR1 MNHEY and CDR2 SVGAGI. The CDR3 loop spans 15 amino acids. Deletions cut 7 bases from V and 0 bases from J, with 13 bases between. In nucleotides, the CDR3 is TGTGCCAGCAAACAAAATCTCCATAGCAATCAGCCCCAGCATTTT. This translates into CASKQNLHSNQPQHF.

The chain employs TRBV30 and TRBJ2-2, with 13 nucleotides matching TRBD2. V trimming: 8 bases; J trimming: 3 bases; junction bases outside the gene matches: 6. This CDR3 has 15 amino acids. From germline, CDR1 is GTSNPN and CDR2 SVGIG (reference sequence). DNA of the CDR3: TGTGCCGGGCGGACTAGCGGGAGATACACCGGGGAGCTGTTTTTT. It is translated as CAGRTSGRYTGELFF.

The rearrangement uses TRBV19 and TRBJ1-4; perhaps TRBD1 as D (5 bases). The V end was cut by 4 bases, the J end by 8 bases, with 17 bases between. Germline V lookup: CDR1 LNHDA, CDR2 SQIVND (reference sequence). The CDR3 totals 15 residues. The CDR3 here is CASSTAQAWGEKLFF. The CDR3, as DNA: TGTGCCAGTAGTACTGCTCAGGCGTGGGGGGAAAAACTGTTTTTT.

This clone was observed a single time. V gene TRBV5-1 combines with J gene TRBJ2-1; no clear D. V shed 6 bases and J shed 6 bases, with 13 bases lying between them. CDR1 is SGHRS, CDR2 YFSETQ, per germline. This CDR3 is built from 13 residues. CDR3 in amino acids: CASTPLPGNEQFF. The CDR3 DNA follows: TGCGCCAGCACCCCGTTACCCGGCAATGAGCAGTTCTTC.

The chain recombines TRBV5-4 with TRBJ2-1, with D possibly being TRBD1 (6 bases). V dropped 6 bases and J dropped 4 bases, with 14 bases sitting between them. Per germline, CDR1 SGHNT and CDR2 YYREEE (reference sequence). The CDR3 consists of 14 residues. CDR3 coding DNA: TGTGCCAGCAATGCTGGACAGACGTACAATGAGCAGTTCTTC. It encodes CASNAGQTYNEQFF.

The V call is TRBV5-1, the J call TRBJ2-7; 7 bases match TRBD2. With V trimmed by 1 base and J by 2 bases, 6 bases remained unmatched. Germline loops: CDR1 SGHRS, CDR2 YFSETQ. The length of the CDR3 is 15 residues. The DNA for the CDR3 is TGCGCCAGCAGCTTGACGGCGGGAGTAACCTACGAGCAGTACTTC. This gives the protein CASSLTAGVTYEQYF. Full variable domain (missing parts from reference TRBV5-1 and TRBJ2-7): KAGVTQTPRYLIKTRGQQVTLSCSPISGHRSVSWYQQTPGQGLQFLFEYFSETQRNKGNFPGRFSGRQFSNSRSEMNVSTLELGDSALYLCASSLTAGVTYEQYFGPGTRLTVT.